This TCR beta chain emerged from a study of control samples from healthy donors and cancer patients. Profiling relied on immunoSEQ multiplex PCR, and the TCRdb table lists in-frame clones only, not all of them. The data show 100,000 to 150,000 clones, with around 92% seen just once and over 0.5% held by the top ten. The source of this sequence is a man of 80 years or more with head and neck cancer. The material sequenced was PBMCs.

As DNA, the CDR3 is TGTGCCAGCAGTACAACCGGGACTGGACCCACAGATACGCAGTATTTT. It codes for CASSTTGTGPTDTQYF. The chain links TRBV6-6 to TRBJ2-3, with D tentatively TRBD2 (6 bases). Trimming stripped 5 bases from V and 2 bases from J, with 17 bases between. CDR3 size: 16 residues. Germline values: CDR1 MNHNY, CDR2 SVGAGI (reference sequence).